This T cell receptor beta chain was identified in a study of shared clonotypes between healthy human individuals (dated by TCRdb to about 2020). For the study in its entirety: The cohort comprised a couple of women and a few men aged 18 to 49 years. For each donor, CD4 naive and CD4 memory were each run on three plates, CD8 naive on two plates, and CD8 memory on one plate. To estimate repertoire size and how much clonotype sharing occurs between individuals, the study deeply sequenced the blood TCR repertoires of about five healthy adults. To increase sequencing depth and limit assay-specific biases, TCR repertoire library preparation and sequencing were carried out by different laboratories using diverse techniques. Between about 0.8 and 9 billion PBMCs per donor were obtained by leukapheresis. Broad study findings and their caveats: Larger estimated clonotype richness was generally found for naive subsets than for memory subsets. Incomplete sequencing was indicated by rarefaction of sorted-subset datasets, despite the large sequencing depth. Higher generation probabilities were observed for clonotypes shared by all four sorted-subset donors than for non-shared clonotypes. The genetic and exposure-history diversity represented was limited by the small number of donors. Sampling was limited to blood, and TCR repertoires in tissue likely differ from TCR repertoires in blood. Sharing across a handful of donors was observed for around 5% of naive CD4, under 4% of naive CD8, about 2.3% of memory CD4, and around 0.4% of memory CD8 clonotypes. Pairwise subsampling led to the expectation that sequencing depth would affect the degree of clonotype sharing among donors.

The donors were healthy, HIV-negative adults with no recently reported acute infections or vaccinations. Only Caucasian adults living in Nashville, Tennessee, USA were represented among the donors. CD4+ T cells were enriched by magnetic negative selection; naive cells were then positively selected on CD45RA, and the negative fraction formed the memory subset. Blood was obtained by leukapheresis, after which PBMCs were separated by Ficoll-Histopaque density gradient centrifugation and cryopreserved in liquid nitrogen vapor phase. Analytical flow cytometry was used to check the purity and quantity of every magnetically sorted T cell population. Genomic DNA was isolated from every sorted fraction and measured by UV absorbance on a Nanodrop 2000c. Using the deep immunoSEQ assay, TCR CDR3 regions were amplified from genomic DNA by multiplex PCR. Extracted genomic DNA from each cell subset was spread evenly across all wells of several immunoSEQ 96-well plates, with each plate serving as a replicate. For sorted subsets, approximately 190 ng of genomic DNA, equivalent to 30,000 or so T cell genomes, went into each replicate PCR. Purified libraries were quantified with a Qubit 3.0 fluorometer, sized on a Bioanalyzer 2100, and re-quantified with the KAPA Library Quantification kit. Each immunoSEQ 96-well plate was sequenced on its own single-read 150-cycle Illumina NextSeq 550 flow cell. Per the original workflow: Because the immunoSEQ output included only junctional sequences and no quality scores, the filtering could not be the same as the filtering used for full-length reads. To assign V/J genes and CDR3, sequences were annotated against IMGT germline references using PyIR, a Python wrapper for IgBLAST v1.9. Reads with weak V/J assignments (E-value above 1e-6), missing CDR3, stop codons, out-of-frame junctions, or ambiguous translated residues were removed. V3J clonotypes were defined as sequences sharing the same inferred V gene, J gene, and CDR3 amino acid sequence. Percentage overlap between repertoires was computed as shared unique clonotypes divided by the size of the smaller repertoire. Repertoire richness was assessed with RTK rarefaction, the Chao1 estimator, and Recon v2.1 estimates of unobserved clonotypes. For all TCRbeta clonotypes obtained by the gDNA method from a handful of donors, generation probabilities were computed with OLGA. TCRdb re-hosts the immuneACCESS table, in-frame sequences only. Its copies lack some clones; in the studies checked, an unresolved V gene accounts for under half of them, and the cause for the rest is not known. The V and J calls and clone size are taken from that table; D and trimming were inferred from the DNA. This sample holds some 2.3 million clones; just over 90% were observed only once. 0.35% to 0.45% of the sample rests with the top ten.

Counted from cysteine to phenylalanine, this CDR3 has 14 amino acids. The read is trimmed to its CDR3 DNA, 42 bases read in frame from base 1. The germline ends are 10 bases apart after V is trimmed by 1 base and J by 4 bases. The germline V gene sets CDR1 to SGHDN and CDR2 to FVKESK. A note on this clone: The target of this receptor is not known. No base qualities exist here, and no much larger clone lies one base off it.

The source material was naive CD4+ T cells from PBMCs. Sample cell subset or site, as interpreted from the label and publication: CD45RA+ positively selected. The source is a young man in good health. Some clones in this sample may be carry-over from other donors' samples. In this chain, TRBV14 is recombined with TRBJ1-2; the D gene lacks a confident call. The CDR3 sequence is CASSQGNSLYGYTF. The nucleotide sequence is given as TGTGCCAGCAGCCAAGGCAACAGCCTCTATGGCTACACCTTC. With the rest looked up from the reference TRBV14 and TRBJ1-2 genes rather than sequenced, the full variable domain is EAGVTQFPSHSVIEKGQTVTLRCDPISGHDNLYWYRRVMGKEIKFLLHFVKESKQDESGMPNNRFLAERTGGTYSTLKVQPAELEDSGVYFCASSQGNSLYGYTFGSGTRLTVV.